The 9 T cell receptor beta chains in this list originate from one sample, sequenced in a study of PD-L1 blockade in urothelial cancer. Profiled with immunoSEQ multiplex PCR; TCRdb holds only in-frame clones, not every one. The data show tens of thousands of clones, roughly nine tenths seen once. Stated time point: pretreatment peripheral blood. The sequenced sample was PBMCs, obtained around atezolizumab (anti-PD-L1) treatment. The receptors stem from a woman aged 55-69 years with urothelial cancer.

This chain links TRBV7-8 with TRBJ2-1; 10 positions match TRBD2. This CDR3 has 14 residues. Germline CDR1 and CDR2: SGHVS and FQNEAQ. After removal of 5 bases from V and 15 bases from J, the junction contained 13 bases not matched to a gene. The CDR3 region has the DNA TGTGCCAGCAGCCGCCCCCCAGCGGGAGGGCGTTGGTTCTTC. It specifies CASSRPPAGGRWFF.

This chain uses TRBV28 with TRBJ2-7, with D possibly matching TRBD2 (6 bases). CDR3 length: 16 amino acids. V was trimmed by 4 bases and J by 4 bases, leaving 20 bases between them. Germline assignment: CDR1 MDHEN and CDR2 SYDVKM. CDR3 region: CASSSREAGLGYEQYF. CDR3 DNA sequence: TGTGCCAGCAGTTCACGTGAGGCGGGGTTGGGATACGAGCAGTACTTC. Supplemented by reference TRBV28 and TRBJ2-7, the full variable domain reads DVKVTQSSRYLVKRTGEKVFLECVQDMDHENMFWYRQDPGLGLRLIYFSYDVKMKEKGDIPEGYSVSREKKERFSLILESASTNQTSMYLCASSSREAGLGYEQYFGPGTRLTVT.

CDR3 residues: CASSFIRGADEQFF. The CDR3 DNA is TGTGCCAGCAGTTTCATACGGGGGGCTGATGAGCAGTTCTTC. This chain joins TRBV2 and TRBJ2-1; weak D call: TRBD2 (7 bases). Per germline, CDR1 SNHLY and CDR2 FYNNEI. The V and J ends lost 5 bases and 8 bases respectively, with 16 bases between them. This CDR3 spans 14 amino acids. Full variable domain (remainder filled in from reference TRBV2 and TRBJ2-1): EPEVTQTPSHQVTQMGQEVILRCVPISNHLYFYWYRQILGQKVEFLVSFYNNEISEKSEIFDDQFSVERPDGSNFTLKIRSTKLEDSAMYFCASSFIRGADEQFFGPGTRLTVL.

J is TRBJ2-2 and V is TRBV18, with 9 nucleotides matching TRBD1. Germline V gene lookup returns CDR1 KGHSH and CDR2 LQKENI. This CDR3 contains 15 residues. Germline trimming cut 3 bases from V and 1 base from J; bases unmatched to any gene: 0. In nucleotides, the CDR3 is TGTGCCAGCTCACCGGACAGGGGGAACACCGGGGAGCTGTTTTTT. Encoded protein: CASSPDRGNTGELFF. Full variable domain (missing parts from reference TRBV18 and TRBJ2-2): NAGVMQNPRHLVRRRGQEARLRCSPMKGHSHVYWYRQLPEEGLKFMVYLQKENIIDESGMPKERFSAEFPKEGPSILRIQQVVRGDSAAYFCASSPDRGNTGELFFGEGSRLTVL.

This clone was picked up a small number of times. The genes are TRBV7-6 and TRBJ2-2; TRBD1 matches 7 bases. The CDR3 covers 16 residues. Germline V gives CDR1 SGHVS, CDR2 FNYEAQ. V gave up 1 base and J gave up 0 bases; unmatched junction bases: 2. DNA of the CDR3: TGTGCCAGCAGCTTAGTCGGGACAGCGAACACCGGGGAGCTGTTTTTT. It encodes CASSLVGTANTGELFF.

V usage is TRBV5-1 and J usage is TRBJ1-5; possibly TRBD1 for D (5 bases). The V end lost 0 bases, the J end lost 2 bases, and 12 bases lay between the germline ends. In germline, CDR1 is SGHRS, CDR2 YFSETQ. The CDR3 runs 16 residues. The CDR3 region is CASSLAGSSGNQPQHF. The CDR3 DNA is TGCGCCAGCAGCTTGGCAGGGTCTTCCGGCAATCAGCCCCAGCATTTT.

The CDR3 spells CASSLGSRDRGSYEQYF. The CDR3 coding sequence is TGTGCCAGCAGCTTAGGATCCCGGGACAGGGGGTCCTACGAGCAGTACTTC. This chain links TRBV11-1 with TRBJ2-7; 11 nucleotides align to TRBD1. Germline V gives CDR1 SGHAT, CDR2 FQDESV (reference sequence). V shed 1 base, J shed 1 base, and the junction held 6 bases outside the gene matches. The CDR3 is made up of 17 amino acids. Combining the CDR3 with reference TRBV11-1 and TRBJ2-7 gives the whole variable domain EAEVAQSPRYKITEKSQAVAFWCDPISGHATLYWYRQILGQGPELLVQFQDESVVDDSQLPKDRFSAERLKGVDSTLKIQPAELGDSAMYLCASSLGSRDRGSYEQYFGPGTRLTVT.

The V call is TRBV5-1, the J call TRBJ2-7, with 9 positions matching TRBD1. The CDR3 spans 13 residues. After removal of 9 bases from V and 7 bases from J, the junction contained 11 bases not matched to a gene. Per germline, CDR1 SGHRS and CDR2 YFSETQ. The CDR3 nucleotides are TGCGCCACCCTACAGGGGGCGCCGGAAGAGCAGTACTTC. Translating it yields CATLQGAPEEQYF.

V gene TRBV10-3 combines with J gene TRBJ2-7; D remains unclear. CDR1 is ENHRY, CDR2 SYGVKD, per germline. The CDR3 runs to 14 residues. V lost 0 bases, J lost 3 bases, and 9 bases lay in between. CDR3 amino acids: CAISESSLRYEQYF. The CDR3 DNA is TGTGCCATCAGTGAGTCTAGTTTACGCTACGAGCAGTACTTC.